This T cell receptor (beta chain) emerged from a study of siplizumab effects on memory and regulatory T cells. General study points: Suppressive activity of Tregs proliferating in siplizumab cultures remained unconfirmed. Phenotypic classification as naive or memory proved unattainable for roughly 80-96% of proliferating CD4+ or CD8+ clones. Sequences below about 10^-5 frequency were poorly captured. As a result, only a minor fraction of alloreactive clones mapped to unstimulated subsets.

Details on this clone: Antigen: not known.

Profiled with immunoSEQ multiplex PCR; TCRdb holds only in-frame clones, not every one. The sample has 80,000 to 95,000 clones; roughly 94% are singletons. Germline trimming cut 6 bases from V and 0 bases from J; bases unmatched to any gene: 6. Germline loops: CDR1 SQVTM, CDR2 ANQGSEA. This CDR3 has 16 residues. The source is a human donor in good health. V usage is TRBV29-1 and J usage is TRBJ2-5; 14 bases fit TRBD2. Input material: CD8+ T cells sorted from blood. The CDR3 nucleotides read TGCAGCGTCTACCCGACTAGCGGGAGGGACCAAGAGACCCAGTACTTC. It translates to CSVYPTSGRDQETQYF.